Shown below are 3 T cell receptor beta chains from a single sample sequenced in a study of pediatric ulcerative colitis. TCRdb's copy holds only in-frame clones and misses some; the assay was immunoSEQ multiplex PCR. Of roughly 6,100 clones in the sample, about 90% were seen once. Sequencing was performed on blood. All receptors come from a girl aged 5 to 17 who was a control in a study of pediatric ulcerative colitis.

This chain joins TRBV28 and TRBJ1-2, with D possibly TRBD1 on 6 matching bases. Per germline, CDR1 MDHEN and CDR2 SYDVKM. CDR3 length equals 16 residues. V dropped 5 bases and J dropped 0 bases, with 16 bases sitting between them. The CDR3 region is CASSVLQGNPNYGYTF. DNA for the CDR3: TGTGCCAGCAGTGTCCTTCAGGGGAACCCTAACTATGGCTACACCTTC.

The rearrangement uses TRBV28 and TRBJ2-1; 10 bases match TRBD1. The CDR3 is made up of 16 amino acids. J lost 10 bases, V lost 3 bases, and 12 bases had no gene match. The germline V gene encodes CDR1 MDHEN and CDR2 SYDVKM. In DNA, the CDR3 is TGTGCCAGCAGTTTTTCCGGGACAGGGGCGCCGGGGGAGCAGTTCTTC. Translated: CASSFSGTGAPGEQFF.

In this sample, this clone turned up once. The V gene is TRBV19, the J gene TRBJ1-1; D not resolved. The length of the CDR3 is 14 residues. The ends were cut back, 6 bases at V and 3 bases at J, with 14 bases in the middle. Germline lookup yields CDR1 LNHDA and CDR2 SQIVND (reference sequence). CDR3 sequence (DNA): TGTGCCAGTAGAGGACTGGGGAGGGACACTGAAGCTTTCTTT. Residues: CASRGLGRDTEAFF. Full variable domain (remainder filled in from reference TRBV19 and TRBJ1-1): DGGITQSPKYLFRKEGQNVTLSCEQNLNHDAMYWYRQDPGQGLRLIYYSQIVNDFQKGDIAEGYSVSREKKESFPLTVTSAQKNPTAFYLCASRGLGRDTEAFFGQGTRLTVV.